A selection of T cell receptor beta chains follows, all from one sample in a study of blood T cell repertoires in COVID-19. Repertoires were generated with immunoSEQ multiplex PCR, while TCRdb's copy carries only in-frame clones and drops some. The sample has a few hundred thousand clones, around 84% seen once; the top ten hold about 6.9%. The sequencing input was PBMCs or T cells enriched from blood (not recorded which). Receptors were obtained from a woman aged 50 to 60 who had been exposed to COVID-19. CDR3s include the opening cysteine and the closing phenylalanine or tryptophan. The order of the fields is clone size, V gene, D gene, J gene, CDR3 DNA, CDR3 protein. D genes are given only for firm matches. Where a row states a size, it is once, few, many or the class of an expanded clone; other rows omit it.

abundance: .; v_gene: TRBV19; d_gene: TRBD1; j_gene: TRBJ1-1; CDR3nt: TGTGCCAGTAGTATCGGGACAGGGATAGCTTTCTTT; CDR3aa: CASSIGTGIAFF
abundance: .; v_gene: TRBV3-1/TRBV3-2; d_gene: .; j_gene: TRBJ2-3; CDR3nt: TGTGCCAGCAGCCCGGGACTTCGCACAGATACGCAGTATTTT; CDR3aa: CASSPGLRTDTQYF
abundance: once; v_gene: TRBV5-6; d_gene: TRBD1; j_gene: TRBJ2-6; CDR3nt: TGTGCCAGCAGCGGGGACAGGGGGACTGGGGCCAACGTCCTGACTTTC; CDR3aa: CASSGDRGTGANVLTF
abundance: few; v_gene: TRBV20-1; d_gene: .; j_gene: TRBJ1-1; CDR3nt: TGCAGTGCGAAAAGACAGCTTGAAGCTTTCTTT; CDR3aa: CSAKRQLEAFF
abundance: .; v_gene: TRBV27; d_gene: .; j_gene: TRBJ1-5; CDR3nt: TGTGCCAGCAGTTCTGGAGTCCCCGGAGATCAGCCCCAGCATTTT; CDR3aa: CASSSGVPGDQPQHF
abundance: .; v_gene: TRBV6-5; d_gene: .; j_gene: TRBJ2-5; CDR3nt: TGTGCCAGCAGGGGCTTGGAGACCCAGTACTTC; CDR3aa: CASRGLETQYF
abundance: .; v_gene: TRBV3-1/TRBV3-2; d_gene: .; j_gene: TRBJ1-1; CDR3nt: TGTGCCAGCAGCCCCCAGCAGGGGACTGAAGCTTTCTTT; CDR3aa: CASSPQQGTEAFF
abundance: .; v_gene: TRBV4-3; d_gene: TRBD2; j_gene: TRBJ2-1; CDR3nt: TGCGCCAGCAGCCACGGGACTAGCGGTCCTGAGCAGTTCTTC; CDR3aa: CASSHGTSGPEQFF
abundance: once; v_gene: TRBV25-1; d_gene: .; j_gene: TRBJ1-2; CDR3nt: TGTGCCAGCAGTGAATTGAGGGGGGGCGAGGGCTACACCTTC; CDR3aa: CASSELRGGEGYTF
abundance: .; v_gene: TRBV5-4; d_gene: .; j_gene: TRBJ1-4; CDR3nt: TGTGCCAGCAGCACGGCGGGGGTATATGAAAAACTGTTTTTT; CDR3aa: CASSTAGVYEKLFF
abundance: .; v_gene: TRBV3-1/TRBV3-2; d_gene: TRBD1; j_gene: TRBJ1-4; CDR3nt: TGTGCCAGCAGCCAAGTGAGGGACAGGGGTGAAAAACTGTTTTTT; CDR3aa: CASSQVRDRGEKLFF
abundance: .; v_gene: TRBV6-6; d_gene: TRBD2; j_gene: TRBJ2-6; CDR3nt: TGTGCCAGCAGTCTCCTCGGACTAGCGGTTGGCTCTGGGGCCAACGTCCTGACTTTC; CDR3aa: CASSLLGLAVGSGANVLTF
abundance: .; v_gene: TRBV5-1; d_gene: .; j_gene: TRBJ2-3; CDR3nt: TGCGCCAGCAGCTCCCGGCTAGGGGGAGATACGCAGTATTTT; CDR3aa: CASSSRLGGDTQYF
abundance: .; v_gene: TRBV3-1/TRBV3-2; d_gene: .; j_gene: TRBJ1-5; CDR3nt: TGTGCCAGCAGCCAAGGGAGGACTAATCAGCCCCAGCATTTT; CDR3aa: CASSQGRTNQPQHF
abundance: .; v_gene: TRBV5-1; d_gene: .; j_gene: TRBJ1-2; CDR3nt: TGCGCCAGCAGCCTAGAACCGCAGGGGTCGCCGAATGGCTACACCTTC; CDR3aa: CASSLEPQGSPNGYTF
abundance: .; v_gene: TRBV6-1; d_gene: .; j_gene: TRBJ2-3; CDR3nt: TGTGCCACCTCTGGGGAGGGGGTAACCACAGATACGCAGTATTTT; CDR3aa: CATSGEGVTTDTQYF
abundance: .; v_gene: TRBV19; d_gene: .; j_gene: TRBJ2-5; CDR3nt: TGTGCCAGTAGTATAGGCCCTCAGGAGACCCAGTACTTC; CDR3aa: CASSIGPQETQYF
abundance: .; v_gene: TRBV2; d_gene: .; j_gene: TRBJ1-2; CDR3nt: TGTGCCAGCAGCGTTACAGGGTTCGACGGCTACACCTTC; CDR3aa: CASSVTGFDGYTF
abundance: .; v_gene: TRBV18; d_gene: TRBD2; j_gene: TRBJ2-3; CDR3nt: TGTGCCAGCTCCCTGGGAGCTAGCGGGGCCCAACGCACAGATACGCAGTATTTT; CDR3aa: CASSLGASGAQRTDTQYF
abundance: .; v_gene: TRBV6-5; d_gene: .; j_gene: TRBJ1-4; CDR3nt: TGTGCCAGCAGTTCAGGGAGGGACGAAAAACTGTTTTTT; CDR3aa: CASSSGRDEKLFF
abundance: .; v_gene: TRBV5-1; d_gene: .; j_gene: TRBJ2-1; CDR3nt: TGCGCCAGCAGCTTGGTTGAGGGCGGGAATGAGCAGTTCTTC; CDR3aa: CASSLVEGGNEQFF
abundance: .; v_gene: TRBV27; d_gene: TRBD1; j_gene: TRBJ1-4; CDR3nt: TGTGCCAGCAGTTTAAGGTGGGGACAGGGAAATGAAAAACTGTTTTTT; CDR3aa: CASSLRWGQGNEKLFF
abundance: .; v_gene: TRBV5-6; d_gene: .; j_gene: TRBJ1-6; CDR3nt: TGTGCCAGCAGCTTTGGGACATCAGGGAATTCACCCCTCCACTTT; CDR3aa: CASSFGTSGNSPLHF
abundance: .; v_gene: TRBV7-2; d_gene: TRBD1; j_gene: TRBJ1-5; CDR3nt: TGTGCCAGCAGCCCAACGGGACAGGGGGTTCAGCCCCAGCATTTT; CDR3aa: CASSPTGQGVQPQHF
abundance: .; v_gene: TRBV10-3; d_gene: .; j_gene: TRBJ1-1; CDR3nt: TGTGCCGCCCGAACCGATGGACTGAGTACTGAAGCTTTCTTT; CDR3aa: CAARTDGLSTEAFF
abundance: .; v_gene: TRBV5-1; d_gene: .; j_gene: TRBJ2-7; CDR3nt: TGCGCCAGCAGCTTCCTAACCGGGGTCTCCTACGAGCAGTACTTC; CDR3aa: CASSFLTGVSYEQYF
abundance: .; v_gene: TRBV24-1; d_gene: .; j_gene: TRBJ1-1; CDR3nt: TGTGCCACCAGTGATTTCACAGGGAAAGCTTTCTTT; CDR3aa: CATSDFTGKAFF
abundance: .; v_gene: TRBV5-5; d_gene: .; j_gene: TRBJ1-3; CDR3nt: TGTGCCAGCAGCTCCCTCACGGGTTACTCTGGAAACACCATATATTTT; CDR3aa: CASSSLTGYSGNTIYF
abundance: .; v_gene: TRBV27; d_gene: .; j_gene: TRBJ1-1; CDR3nt: TGTGCCAGCAGCCCATACTCGGGGGTGAACACTGAAGCTTTCTTT; CDR3aa: CASSPYSGVNTEAFF
abundance: .; v_gene: TRBV10-3; d_gene: TRBD1; j_gene: TRBJ2-1; CDR3nt: TGTGCCATCAGGATGGACAGGGATCGTGAGCAGTTCTTC; CDR3aa: CAIRMDRDREQFF
abundance: .; v_gene: TRBV6-2/TRBV6-3; d_gene: .; j_gene: TRBJ1-4; CDR3nt: TGTGCCAGCAGTCAACAGACAGCGGGGGGATATGAAAAACTGTTTTTT; CDR3aa: CASSQQTAGGYEKLFF
abundance: .; v_gene: TRBV18; d_gene: TRBD1; j_gene: TRBJ1-2; CDR3nt: TGTGCCAGCTCACCGGGACAGGAGATCTATGGCTACACCTTC; CDR3aa: CASSPGQEIYGYTF
abundance: .; v_gene: TRBV3-1/TRBV3-2; d_gene: TRBD2; j_gene: TRBJ2-5; CDR3nt: TGTGCCAGCAGCCAGGATATTAGCGGGGGTCAGGAGACCCAGTACTTC; CDR3aa: CASSQDISGGQETQYF
abundance: .; v_gene: TRBV27; d_gene: .; j_gene: TRBJ1-6; CDR3nt: TGTGCCAGCAGTTCCCCCGGGGTCTCCTATAATTCACCCCTCCACTTT; CDR3aa: CASSSPGVSYNSPLHF
abundance: .; v_gene: TRBV18; d_gene: .; j_gene: TRBJ1-2; CDR3nt: TGTGCCAGCTCACAGGCGGGCTATGGCTACACCTTC; CDR3aa: CASSQAGYGYTF
abundance: .; v_gene: TRBV7-2; d_gene: .; j_gene: TRBJ2-1; CDR3nt: TGTGCCAGCAGCTTAGTGTCTGATGAGCAGTTCTTC; CDR3aa: CASSLVSDEQFF
abundance: .; v_gene: TRBV2; d_gene: TRBD1; j_gene: TRBJ2-1; CDR3nt: TGTGCCAGCAGTGAGGGACAGGGCTCCTACAATGAGCAGTTCTTC; CDR3aa: CASSEGQGSYNEQFF
abundance: .; v_gene: TRBV6-5; d_gene: .; j_gene: TRBJ1-1; CDR3nt: TGTGCCAGCAGTTACTCGGGGGGGGGCGTACCTTTCTTT; CDR3aa: CASSYSGGGVPFF
abundance: .; v_gene: TRBV3-1/TRBV3-2; d_gene: .; j_gene: TRBJ2-7; CDR3nt: TGTGCCAGCAGCCAACGATCGGACTTCGGTCTCCTAACCTACGAGCAGTACTTC; CDR3aa: CASSQRSDFGLLTYEQYF
abundance: .; v_gene: TRBV5-4; d_gene: .; j_gene: TRBJ1-3; CDR3nt: TGTGCCGCCGGTGGGGCGCCGGGTGGAAACACCATATATTTT; CDR3aa: CAAGGAPGGNTIYF
abundance: .; v_gene: TRBV7-2; d_gene: TRBD2; j_gene: TRBJ2-7; CDR3nt: TGTGCCAGCGGTCCCGGCGGGGGGTCGCGGGGAGAGCAGTACTTC; CDR3aa: CASGPGGGSRGEQYF
abundance: .; v_gene: TRBV15; d_gene: TRBD1; j_gene: TRBJ2-1; CDR3nt: TGTGCCACCAGCAGACGACAGGGAAACAGTGAGCAGTTCTTC; CDR3aa: CATSRRQGNSEQFF